One sample yielded the 17 T cell receptor beta chains listed below, sequenced in a study of T cell responses to AZD1222 COVID-19 vaccine. This table comes from immunoSEQ multiplex PCR, and its TCRdb copy is limited to in-frame clones, with some not included. The profile shows 140,000 to 150,000 clones, about 93% of them singletons. Specimen: peripheral blood, collected on day 0 of AZD1222 vaccination. The receptor set was obtained from an adult in good health.

This clone was recorded once. The chain couples TRBV5-5 to TRBJ2-6; maybe TRBD1 (6 bases). V dropped 4 bases and J dropped 0 bases, with 20 bases sitting between them. CDR1 and CDR2 from the germline V gene are SGHKS and YYEKEE (reference sequence). The length of the CDR3 is 19 residues. The CDR3 region has the DNA TGTGCCAGCAGCCTACCACCTCGGGACACCTACTCTGGGGCCAACGTCCTGACTTTC. Protein product: CASSLPPRDTYSGANVLTF.

The chain recombines TRBV27 with TRBJ2-1, with 9 bases that match TRBD2. V shed 2 bases, J shed 15 bases, and the junction held 5 bases outside the gene matches. Germline CDR1 is MNHEY and CDR2 is SMNVEV (reference sequence). This CDR3 is 12 amino acids long. CDR3 bases: TGTGCCAGCAGTTTAAGCGGGAGGCCCCCGTTCTTC. Protein product: CASSLSGRPPFF.

This chain uses TRBV9 with TRBJ1-3; 11 positions agree with TRBD1. In germline, CDR1 is SGDLS, CDR2 YYNGEE. The CDR3 extends over 18 amino acids. The V gene end was trimmed by 0 bases and the J gene end by 0 bases; junction bases not matched to a gene: 5. In DNA form, the CDR3 reads TGTGCCAGCAGCGTAGAGGGGACAGGGGGTTTCTCTGGAAACACCATATATTTT. It is translated as CASSVEGTGGFSGNTIYF.

The gene calls are TRBV19 and TRBJ2-7; the D gene is possibly TRBD1 (5 bases). There are 13 residues in the CDR3. CDR1 and CDR2 (germline): LNHDA, SQIVND (reference sequence). Trimming removed 5 bases from V and 2 bases from J, with 10 bases in between. The CDR3 nucleotides read TGTGCCAGTAGTGGCAGGGCGCCCTACGAGCAGTACTTC. This sequence encodes CASSGRAPYEQYF.

The gene calls are TRBV4-2 and TRBJ2-7, with D possibly being TRBD2 (6 bases). V lost 4 bases, J lost 4 bases, and 20 bases lay in between. The CDR3 runs 16 residues. From germline, CDR1 is LGHNA and CDR2 YNFKEQ. The CDR3: CASSLFLSGSPYEQYF. The CDR3 DNA is TGTGCCAGCAGCCTTTTCCTGTCCGGGAGCCCATACGAGCAGTACTTC.

This chain uses TRBV19 with TRBJ2-1; 8 bases agree with TRBD2. There are 15 residues in the CDR3. The V segment lost 7 bases and the J segment 5 bases; nucleotides outside the gene matches: 10. Germline lookup yields CDR1 LNHDA and CDR2 SQIVND (reference sequence). CDR3 DNA sequence: TGTGCCAGTACCTCCCTTACGGGGGGGCACAATGAGCAGTTCTTC. This sequence encodes CASTSLTGGHNEQFF.

The gene calls are TRBV4-2 and TRBJ1-4; D not certain. The germline V and J ends were trimmed by 1 base and 4 bases, with 10 bases remaining between them. The CDR3 totals 15 residues. Per the germline V gene, CDR1 is LGHNA and CDR2 is YNFKEQ. The CDR3 sequence is CASSQVEANNEKLFF. In DNA, the CDR3 is TGTGCCAGCAGCCAAGTCGAGGCGAATAATGAAAAACTGTTTTTT.

J is TRBJ2-3 and V is TRBV7-9; D could derive from TRBD1 or TRBD2 (5 bases each). Germline V gene data show CDR1 as SEHNR and CDR2 as FQNEAQ (reference sequence). The CDR3 is 15 amino acids. Trimming stripped 0 bases from V and 5 bases from J, with 12 bases between. The CDR3 sequence is CASSLAGDPQDTQYF. CDR3 nucleotide sequence: TGTGCCAGCAGCTTAGCCGGGGACCCACAAGATACGCAGTATTTT.

This chain joins TRBV11-3 and TRBJ2-2; the match to TRBD2 covers 11 bases. This CDR3 is 16 amino acids long. Germline values: CDR1 SGHNT, CDR2 YENEEA. V shed 5 bases, J shed 4 bases, and the junction held 6 bases outside the gene matches. The CDR3 loop is CASSTPSGRTTGELFF. The DNA of the CDR3 is TGTGCCAGCAGCACCCCTAGCGGGAGGACCACCGGGGAGCTGTTTTTT.

The rearrangement uses TRBV9 and TRBJ1-4; D is ambiguous. V gave up 4 bases and J gave up 0 bases, with 10 bases separating them. The CDR3 consists of 15 residues. Germline-derived CDR1 and CDR2 are SGDLS and YYNGEE. The CDR3 DNA follows: TGTGCCAGCAGCATGACTGGGGCAACTAATGAAAAACTGTTTTTT. Protein: CASSMTGATNEKLFF.

The gene calls are TRBV7-9 and TRBJ2-1; 10 bases line up with TRBD1. J was trimmed by 5 bases and V by 1 base; bases with no gene match: 2. CDR1 is SEHNR and CDR2 is FQNEAQ in the germline V gene (reference sequence). There are 15 residues in the CDR3. The CDR3 DNA sequence: TGTGCCAGCAGCTTAGGGGACAGGGGTAACAATGAGCAGTTCTTC. It yields the protein CASSLGDRGNNEQFF.

This rearrangement joins TRBV19 to TRBJ2-5, with a tentative D call TRBD1 (7 bases). Germline V gene data show CDR1 as LNHDA and CDR2 as SQIVND (reference sequence). The V and J ends lost 3 bases and 9 bases respectively, with 14 bases between them. The CDR3 has 13 amino acids. In DNA, the CDR3 is TGTGCCAGTAGTATGGGCAGGGGGAGGCCCCAGTACTTC. As protein: CASSMGRGRPQYF. The full variable domain, with the rest looked up from reference TRBV19 and TRBJ2-5, is DGGITQSPKYLFRKEGQNVTLSCEQNLNHDAMYWYRQDPGQGLRLIYYSQIVNDFQKGDIAEGYSVSREKKESFPLTVTSAQKNPTAFYLCASSMGRGRPQYFGPGTRLLVL.

The rearrangement links TRBV5-4 to TRBJ2-5; weak D call: TRBD2 (5 bases). Germline V gives CDR1 SGHNT, CDR2 YYREEE (reference sequence). Trimming cost V 0 bases and J 2 bases, with 14 bases left between them. The CDR3 contains 16 residues. CDR3 region: CASSLGTSGEQETQYF. In nucleotides, the CDR3 is TGTGCCAGCAGCTTGGGGACGAGCGGAGAACAAGAGACCCAGTACTTC.

V gene TRBV4-1 combines with J gene TRBJ2-3, with 7 bases fitting TRBD2. Germline loops: CDR1 MGHRA, CDR2 YSYEKL. The CDR3 loop spans 16 amino acids. V trimming: 0 bases; J trimming: 6 bases; junction bases outside the gene matches: 9. CDR3 sequence (DNA): TGCGCCAGCAGCCAAGATTCGGCGGGAGCTGTGGATACGCAGTATTTT. Translating it yields CASSQDSAGAVDTQYF.

This chain connects TRBV5-5 to TRBJ1-2; TRBD1 is a possible D gene (5 bases). The CDR3 covers 14 residues. The germline CDR1 and CDR2 sequences are SGHKS and YYEKEE (reference sequence). Trimming shortened V by 0 bases and J by 2 bases, and 8 bases separated the two germline ends. CDR3 bases: TGTGCCAGCAGCTTGGAGTGGGGGAACTATGGCTACACCTTC. It codes for CASSLEWGNYGYTF.

CDR3 DNA: TGTGCCACCCAATTCCGGCCTATCGCAGATACGCAGTATTTT. Translation: CATQFRPIADTQYF. The rearrangement links TRBV11-2 to TRBJ2-3, with unresolved D. Per the germline V gene, CDR1 is SGHAT and CDR2 is FQNNGV. V was pared by 10 bases and J by 4 bases, with 18 bases between. This CDR3 contains 14 residues.

The chain has TRBV5-1 and TRBJ1-1, with a possible D match to TRBD1 (5 bases). The germline CDR1 and CDR2 sequences are SGHRS and YFSETQ. The V end was cut by 0 bases, the J end by 3 bases, with 9 bases between. This CDR3 contains 14 residues. CDR3 residues: CASSLVRVDTEAFF. In DNA form, the CDR3 reads TGCGCCAGCAGCTTGGTCAGGGTCGACACTGAAGCTTTCTTT.